This T cell receptor beta chain was sequenced in a study of ipilimumab plus nivolumab after autologous stem cell transplantation. Germline CDR1 and CDR2: LNHDA and SQIVND (reference sequence). The germline V and J ends were trimmed by 10 bases and 0 bases, with 16 bases remaining between them. The CDR3 spans 15 residues. The table came from immunoSEQ multiplex PCR; TCRdb's copy has only in-frame clones and leaves some out. The sample yields tens of thousands of clones, less than 85% seen once. The sequence derives from a male donor with diffuse large B-cell lymphoma. Here the sequenced sample was PBMCs, taken in a trial of ipilimumab plus nivolumab as post-transplant consolidation. The chain combines TRBV19 with TRBJ1-3, with D possibly TRBD1 on 5 matching bases. The CDR3 bases are TGTGCCACCCGAGGGGTTTTAAGCTCTGGAAACACCATATATTTT. Amino acids: CATRGVLSSGNTIYF. Together with reference TRBV19 and TRBJ1-3, the CDR3 gives the full variable domain: DGGITQSPKYLFRKEGQNVTLSCEQNLNHDAMYWYRQDPGQGLRLIYYSQIVNDFQKGDIAEGYSVSREKKESFPLTVTSAQKNPTAFYLCATRGVLSSGNTIYFGEGSWLTVV.